Listed below are T cell receptor beta chains from one sample, sequenced in a study of cytomegalovirus exposure and HLA in healthy donors. Libraries were prepared by immunoSEQ multiplex PCR; TCRdb keeps only in-frame clonotypes and omits some of them. Among approximately 150,000 clones listed, around 80% were seen once. The sequenced sample was PBMCs. The receptor source for this set is a female donor in good health and CMV-seronegative. CDR3s include the opening cysteine and the closing phenylalanine or tryptophan. The D gene is left open where the match is weak.

v_gene	j_gene	d_gene	CDR3aa
TRBV28	TRBJ2-2	TRBD1	CASSGQRGQLFF
TRBV4-1	TRBJ1-6	NA	CASREDGLISPLHF
TRBV10-3	TRBJ2-2	TRBD2	CAMAGTSVGELFF
TRBV7-9	TRBJ1-1	NA	CASSLASRGTEAFF
TRBV19	TRBJ2-7	TRBD1	CAGTGYEQYF
TRBV6-1	TRBJ1-1	NA	CASTRGVAEAFF
TRBV18	TRBJ2-5	NA	CASSPPAGSPAKETQYF
TRBV4-1	TRBJ2-7	NA	CASSDRRDEQYF
TRBV7-2	TRBJ1-5	NA	CASSLVTGGNQPQHF
TRBV12-5	TRBJ1-3	TRBD1	CASGLGGTGNTIYF
TRBV5-1	TRBJ1-6	NA	CASSPTPGGDSPLHF
TRBV11-2	TRBJ2-7	TRBD1	CASSKDRGPSYEQYF
TRBV6-5	TRBJ2-1	TRBD1	CASSSDRSSYNEQFF
TRBV4-1	TRBJ2-5	NA	CASSQIGETQYF
TRBV4-3	TRBJ1-5	NA	CASSQDGQMNQPQHF
TRBV18	TRBJ1-5	NA	CASSPQTGQRGNQPQHF
TRBV27	TRBJ2-7	NA	CASSQTPLSYEQYF
TRBV5-1	TRBJ1-1	NA	CASRGELFGTEAFF
TRBV5-5	TRBJ2-1	TRBD1	CASSVGQAYNEQFF
TRBV5-1	TRBJ2-3	TRBD2	CASSQISGGESTDTQYF
TRBV6-6	TRBJ1-2	NA	CASSAQAAYGYTF
TRBV7-6	TRBJ2-3	TRBD2	CASSSPETSGGLDTQYF
TRBV30	TRBJ1-5	NA	CAWSKTATNQPQHF
TRBV7-2	TRBJ2-7	NA	CASSYPGEYGEQYF
TRBV9	TRBJ2-5	NA	CASSPGTLEETQYF
TRBV5-1	TRBJ2-2	NA	CASSLDWGLNTGELFF
TRBV28	TRBJ2-7	TRBD1	CASSLRGQGREQYF
TRBV5-7	TRBJ1-5	TRBD1	CTSSCRQGGLRGNQPQHF
TRBV2	TRBJ1-2	NA	CASTPLSRGYTF
TRBV27	TRBJ1-1	NA	CASRTDRLNTEAFF
TRBV9	TRBJ2-1	TRBD2	CASSAPGAGWDEQFF
TRBV4-3	TRBJ1-4	TRBD1	CASSQIQGIREKLFF
TRBV7-8	TRBJ2-3	TRBD2	CASSLILAGSIADTQYF
TRBV7-9	TRBJ1-1	NA	CASSLEGGFSEAFF
TRBV6-5	TRBJ1-5	NA	CASSYEAGADQPQHF
TRBV9	TRBJ2-7	TRBD1	CASSSDRGGREQYF
TRBV25-1	TRBJ1-2	NA	CASLGGAPKKNYGYTF
TRBV28	TRBJ2-3	NA	CASPPRGRETSPDTQYF
TRBV6-4	TRBJ1-1	NA	CASTLGQRNTEAFF
TRBV5-1	TRBJ2-3	TRBD2	CASSLQGLDFSDTQYF
TRBV30	NA	NA	CAWTGFLSYEQYF
TRBV12-5	TRBJ2-4	TRBD1	CASGYTGTGTKNIQYF
TRBV27	TRBJ2-1	TRBD1	CASGYLDRDPYNEQFF
TRBV5-6	TRBJ1-4	TRBD1	CASYLGGGGEKLFF
TRBV18	TRBJ1-1	TRBD1	CASSPGQAGMTEAFF
TRBV7-2	TRBJ2-5	TRBD1	CASSKRSGQGPQTQYF
TRBV7-9	TRBJ1-6	TRBD1	CASSFSGGGSPLHF
TRBV4-1	TRBJ1-3	NA	CASSPSSGAASGNTIYF
TRBV4-1	TRBJ2-3	TRBD2	CASSLRGTSGSTDTQYF
TRBV6-5	TRBJ1-1	NA	CASSRQTPRTEAFF
TRBV7-3	TRBJ2-1	TRBD2	CASSLAGGGNEQFF
TRBV29-1	TRBJ1-5	NA	CSVEGVGPNQPQHF
TRBV6-5	TRBJ1-1	NA	CASRRDILEAFF
TRBV30	TRBJ2-2	NA	CAWNGGGTGELFF
TRBV5-5	TRBJ2-7	TRBD1	CASSLGDRYPKEQYF